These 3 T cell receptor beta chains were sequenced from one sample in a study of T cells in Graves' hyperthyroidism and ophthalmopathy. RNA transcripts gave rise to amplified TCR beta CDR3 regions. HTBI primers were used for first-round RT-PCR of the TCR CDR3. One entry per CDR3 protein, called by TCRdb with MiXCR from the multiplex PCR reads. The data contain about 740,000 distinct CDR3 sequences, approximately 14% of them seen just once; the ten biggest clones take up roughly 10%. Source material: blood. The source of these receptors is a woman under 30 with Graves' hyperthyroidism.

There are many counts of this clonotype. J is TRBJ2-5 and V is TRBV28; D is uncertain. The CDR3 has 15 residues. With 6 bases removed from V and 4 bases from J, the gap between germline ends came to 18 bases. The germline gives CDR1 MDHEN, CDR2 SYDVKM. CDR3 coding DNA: TGTGCCAGCAGCCCTTCCGGCATTGGTAGAGAGACCCAGTACTTC. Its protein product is CASSPSGIGRETQYF.

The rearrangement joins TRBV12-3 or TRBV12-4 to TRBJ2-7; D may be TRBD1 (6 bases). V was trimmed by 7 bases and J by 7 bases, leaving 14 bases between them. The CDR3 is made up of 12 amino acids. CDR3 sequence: CASTLRGAEQYF. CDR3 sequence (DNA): TGTGCCAGCACCCTCAGGGGAGCTGAGCAGTACTTC.

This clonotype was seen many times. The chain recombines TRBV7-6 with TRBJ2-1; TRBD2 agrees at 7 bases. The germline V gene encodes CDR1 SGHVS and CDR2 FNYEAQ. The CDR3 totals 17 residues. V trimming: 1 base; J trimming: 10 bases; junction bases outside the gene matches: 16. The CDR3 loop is CASSLEDGGTLGREQFF. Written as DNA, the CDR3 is TGTGCCAGCAGCTTAGAAGACGGCGGAACCCTCGGGAGGGAGCAGTTCTTC.